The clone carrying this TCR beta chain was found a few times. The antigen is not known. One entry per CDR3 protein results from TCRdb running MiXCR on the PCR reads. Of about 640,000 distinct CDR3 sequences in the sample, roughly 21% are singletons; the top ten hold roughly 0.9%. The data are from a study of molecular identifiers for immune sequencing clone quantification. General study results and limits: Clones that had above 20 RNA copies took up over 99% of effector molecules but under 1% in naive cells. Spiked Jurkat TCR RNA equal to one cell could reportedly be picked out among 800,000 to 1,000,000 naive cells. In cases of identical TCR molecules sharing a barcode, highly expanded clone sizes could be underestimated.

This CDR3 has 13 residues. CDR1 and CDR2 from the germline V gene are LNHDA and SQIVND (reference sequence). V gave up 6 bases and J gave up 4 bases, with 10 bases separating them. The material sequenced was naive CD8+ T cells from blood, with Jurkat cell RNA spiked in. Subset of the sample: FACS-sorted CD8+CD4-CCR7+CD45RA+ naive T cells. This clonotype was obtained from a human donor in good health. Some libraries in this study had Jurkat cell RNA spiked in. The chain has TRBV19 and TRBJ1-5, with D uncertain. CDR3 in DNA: TGTGCCAGTAGCCCGGGATTTAATCAGCCCCAGCATTTT. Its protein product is CASSPGFNQPQHF.